Listed below are T cell receptor beta chains from one sample, sequenced in a study of control samples from healthy donors and cancer patients. Repertoires were generated with immunoSEQ multiplex PCR, while TCRdb's copy carries only in-frame clones and drops some. The data show approximately 130,000 clones, roughly 90% seen once. Specimen: blood. The receptors were gathered from a man aged 45 to 65 in good health. Both conserved end residues are part of each CDR3. The D gene is left open where the match is weak. Size is stated for part of the rows, as once, few or many counts, or as a class when the clone is expanded.

>TRBD1|TRBJ2-1|.|TRBV11-3
CASSFEDRYNEQFF
TGTGCCAGCAGCTTTGAGGACAGGTACAATGAGCAGTTCTTC
>TRBD1|TRBJ2-4|.|TRBV6-5
CASSFNRGQNIQYF
TGTGCCAGCAGTTTTAACAGGGGGCAAAACATTCAGTACTTC
>.|TRBJ1-5|.|TRBV2
CASSEVTVLGHSNQPQHF
TGTGCCAGCAGTGAAGTCACAGTCTTGGGACATAGCAATCAGCCCCAGCATTTT
>TRBD1|TRBJ1-6|few|TRBV7-2
CASSPGQGGGSPLHF
TGTGCCAGCAGCCCTGGACAAGGGGGCGGTTCACCCCTCCACTTT
>.|TRBJ1-4|.|TRBV9
CASSVGKGAEKLFF
TGTGCCAGCAGCGTAGGGAAGGGTGCGGAAAAACTGTTTTTT
>TRBD2|TRBJ2-3|.|TRBV12-3/TRBV12-4
CASSRGGADTQYF
TGTGCCAGCAGCCGGGGGGGCGCAGATACGCAGTATTTT
>.|TRBJ1-6|.|TRBV19
CASSIKGNSPLHF
TGTGCCAGTAGTATAAAGGGGAATTCACCCCTCCACTTT
>TRBD1|TRBJ1-1|.|TRBV6-5
CASSRQGEMNTEAFF
TGTGCCAGCTCGAGACAGGGTGAGATGAACACTGAAGCTTTCTTT
>.|TRBJ2-7|.|TRBV6-1
CASSEGWGSYEQYF
TGTGCCAGCAGTGAAGGATGGGGTAGCTACGAGCAGTACTTC
>.|TRBJ1-1|.|TRBV5-1
CASSLATGGGTEAFF
TGCGCCAGCAGCTTGGCCACAGGAGGAGGGACTGAAGCTTTCTTT
>.|TRBJ2-1|.|TRBV6-5
CASSYIRTGGNEQFF
TGTGCCAGCAGTTACATCAGGACAGGAGGGAATGAGCAGTTCTTC
>.|TRBJ2-1|.|TRBV11-2
CASSLGGNSYNEQFF
TGTGCCAGCAGCCTCGGGGGTAACTCTTACAATGAGCAGTTCTTC
>.|TRBJ1-1|.|TRBV6-5
CASSPQKHVNTEAFF
TGTGCCAGCAGTCCCCAAAAACACGTGAACACTGAAGCTTTCTTT
>.|TRBJ1-2|.|TRBV7-7
CASSSGLGDGYTF
TGTGCCAGCAGCTCGGGGTTAGGGGATGGCTACACCTTC
>TRBD1|TRBJ1-2|.|TRBV19
CASSARDRAGGYTF
TGTGCCAGTAGTGCGCGAGACAGGGCCGGCGGCTACACCTTC
>.|TRBJ2-5|.|TRBV6-6
CASSSPGRRETQYF
TGTGCCAGCAGTTCCCCGGGGAGGAGGGAGACCCAGTACTTC
>TRBD1|TRBJ1-1|.|TRBV4-1
CASSQRDRGPEAFF
TGCGCCAGCAGCCAGCGGGACAGGGGCCCTGAAGCTTTCTTT
>.|TRBJ2-7|.|TRBV7-2
CASRGQLQREQYF
TGTGCCAGCAGAGGACAGCTTCAACGCGAGCAGTACTTC
>.|TRBJ2-7|few|TRBV5-6
CASSLTGPRDEQYF
TGTGCCAGCAGCTTGACAGGTCCGAGGGACGAGCAGTACTTC
>.|TRBJ1-3|.|TRBV6-6
CASSYEGKPGNTIYF
TGTGCCAGCAGTTACGAGGGGAAACCTGGAAACACCATATATTTT
>.|TRBJ1-1|.|TRBV12-3/TRBV12-4
CASSLNIVTEAFF
TGTGCCAGCAGTTTAAATATAGTCACTGAAGCTTTCTTT
>.|TRBJ1-2|.|TRBV9
CASSSAGQLHNYGYTF
TGTGCCAGCAGCTCGGCGGGACAACTGCATAACTATGGCTACACCTTC
>.|TRBJ2-6|.|TRBV19
CASSIASGLTGANVLTF
TGTGCCAGTAGTATAGCATCAGGGTTGACTGGGGCCAACGTCCTGACTTTC
>.|TRBJ2-5|.|TRBV11-2
CASSRGPTGLQETQYF
TGTGCCAGCAGCCGAGGGCCGACAGGACTCCAAGAGACCCAGTACTTC
>.|TRBJ2-1|once|TRBV23-1
CASSPWEGKYYNEQFF
TGCGCCAGCAGTCCCTGGGAAGGGAAATATTACAATGAGCAGTTCTTC
>.|TRBJ2-1|.|TRBV9
CASSVRTGTNYNEQFF
TGTGCCAGCAGCGTCAGAACAGGGACCAATTACAATGAGCAGTTCTTC
>.|TRBJ1-2|few|TRBV14
CASSHSGAPAYGYTF
TGTGCCAGCAGCCATTCAGGGGCCCCGGCCTATGGCTACACCTTC
>.|TRBJ2-7|.|TRBV7-2
CASSLARQTYEQYF
TGTGCCAGCAGCTTAGCTCGCCAGACCTACGAGCAGTACTTC
>.|TRBJ1-3|few|TRBV5-4
CASSFGGTRQNTIYF
TGTGCCAGCAGCTTCGGAGGGACCAGACAGAACACCATATATTTT
>TRBD2|TRBJ2-6|.|TRBV10-3
CAISESGPGGSSGANVLTF
TGTGCCATCAGTGAGTCAGGGCCGGGCGGGAGCTCTGGGGCCAACGTCCTGACTTTC
>TRBD1|TRBJ1-2|.|TRBV3-1/TRBV3-2
CASSQDLDRGLYGYTF
TGTGCCAGCAGCCAAGACCTCGACAGGGGTCTCTATGGCTACACCTTC
>.|TRBJ2-6|once|TRBV27
CASSPQGPGANVLTF
TGTGCCAGCAGTCCGCAGGGCCCCGGGGCCAACGTCCTGACTTTC
>.|TRBJ2-3|.|TRBV29-1
CSVEDLRPTDTQYF
TGCAGCGTTGAAGATCTCAGGCCCACAGATACGCAGTATTTT
>TRBD1|TRBJ1-6|.|TRBV5-6
CASSLTSGGTAYNSPLHF
TGTGCCAGCAGCTTGACTTCCGGTGGGACAGCCTATAATTCACCCCTCCACTTT
>.|TRBJ1-1|.|TRBV11-2
CASSYTGHGNTEAFF
TGTGCCAGCAGCTACACCGGACATGGGAACACTGAAGCTTTCTTT
>.|TRBJ2-2|.|TRBV3-1/TRBV3-2
CASSQESGYTGELFF
TGTGCCAGCAGCCAAGAGAGCGGGTACACCGGGGAGCTGTTTTTT
>TRBD1|TRBJ1-1|.|TRBV9
CASSPTGSNTEAFF
TGTGCCAGCAGCCCGACAGGGTCGAACACTGAAGCTTTCTTT